Shown below are 22 T cell receptor beta chains from a single sample sequenced in a study of OX40 agonist ivuxolimab in advanced cancers. The method was immunoSEQ multiplex PCR; TCRdb's version includes in-frame clones alone and lacks a portion of them. The sample lists tens of thousands of clones; 90% to 95% were seen once. This specimen was CD4+ or CD8+ T cells sorted from blood, taken in a trial of the OX40 agonist ivuxolimab. These receptor sequences come from an adult with an advanced solid tumor such as melanoma, head and neck, liver or kidney cancer.

The V and J genes are TRBV4-2 and TRBJ1-1, with D uncertain. Germline V CDR1 and CDR2: LGHNA, YNFKEQ. Trimming stripped 2 bases from V and 1 base from J, with 8 bases between. There are 14 residues in the CDR3. This chain's CDR3 is CASSQLTKNTEAFF. CDR3 nucleotides: TGTGCCAGCAGCCAACTGACAAAGAACACTGAAGCTTTCTTT.

The gene calls are TRBV6-1 and TRBJ2-7, with 7 bases aligning to TRBD1. Germline V gene data show CDR1 as MNHNS and CDR2 as SASEGT. V shed 4 bases and J 2 bases; nucleotides not matched to a gene: 11. The CDR3 extends over 16 amino acids. The CDR3 here is CASSVGDRDFPYEQYF. The CDR3 coding sequence is TGTGCCAGCAGTGTTGGCGACAGGGATTTCCCCTACGAGCAGTACTTC.

The chain joins TRBV27 to TRBJ2-1; TRBD1 might be the D (5 bases). The CDR3 runs 16 residues. Looked up from germline, CDR1 is MNHEY and CDR2 is SMNVEV (reference sequence). Trimming removed 0 bases from V and 2 bases from J, with 11 bases in between. Written as DNA, the CDR3 is TGTGCCAGCAGTTTATCGATACAGGAGACCTACAATGAGCAGTTCTTC. It yields the protein CASSLSIQETYNEQFF.

This clone was observed a single time. The chain carries TRBV27 and TRBJ2-7; 8 bases match TRBD2. Germline CDR1 MNHEY, CDR2 SMNVEV (reference sequence). The CDR3 is 15 residues long. V dropped 0 bases and J dropped 6; count of bases not matched to a gene: 7. CDR3 coding DNA: TGTGCCAGCAGTTTATCGCCGGGAGGGCCAGGCGAGCAGTACTTC. It translates to CASSLSPGGPGEQYF.

This chain's CDR3 is CASSQDSGKTYNEQFF. CDR3 in DNA: TGTGCCAGCAGCCAAGACAGCGGGAAAACCTACAATGAGCAGTTCTTC. The V gene is TRBV11-3, the J gene TRBJ2-1, with 7 bases fitting TRBD2. This CDR3 is 16 amino acids long. Per the germline V gene, CDR1 is SGHNT and CDR2 is YENEEA. With V trimmed by 5 bases and J by 2 bases, 9 bases remained unmatched.

V gene TRBV28 combines with J gene TRBJ1-5, with D uncertain. V dropped 3 bases and J dropped 3 bases, with 6 bases sitting between them. The V gene's germline CDR1 is MDHEN and CDR2 SYDVKM. CDR3 length: 13 amino acids. The CDR3 reads CASSFFYNQPQHF. Written as DNA, the CDR3 is TGTGCCAGCAGTTTCTTCTACAATCAGCCCCAGCATTTT.

The genes are TRBV21-1 and TRBJ2-3. TRBV21-1 is assigned pseudogene status. The CDR3 contains 17 residues. CDR3 nucleotide sequence: TGTGCCAGCAGCAAATCTAGATACCGGACCCAGACAGATACGCAGTATTTT. Translated: CASSKSRYRTQTDTQYF.

This clone has just a few counts. At one boundary the junction diverges from the germline segment, which might be a read error. The J gene is TRBJ1-4, the V gene TRBV30, with TRBD1 matching 10 bases. CDR3 length: 10 amino acids. The germline V gene encodes CDR1 GTSNPN and CDR2 SVGIG (reference sequence). The CDR3 is CASSGTGDVF. CDR3 DNA sequence: TGTGCCTCATCCGGGACAGGGGACGTTTTT.

The chain is built from TRBV9 and TRBJ2-4, with D maybe TRBD2 (6 bases). V was trimmed by 4 bases and J by 4 bases, leaving 21 bases between them. Germline V gene sequence: CDR1 SGDLS, CDR2 YYNGEE. The CDR3 covers 17 residues. CDR3 DNA: TGTGCCAGCAGCCCAGAGGGGACTTTCCATTCTAAAAACATTCAGTACTTC. Translation gives CASSPEGTFHSKNIQYF. Full variable domain (missing parts from reference TRBV9 and TRBJ2-4): DSGVTQTPKHLITATGQRVTLRCSPRSGDLSVYWYQQSLDQGLQFLIQYYNGEERAKGNILERFSAQQFPDLHSELNLSSLELGDSALYFCASSPEGTFHSKNIQYFGAGTRLSVL.

The rearrangement joins TRBV9 to TRBJ2-3, with unresolved D. The germline V and J ends were trimmed by 0 bases and 5 bases, with 10 bases remaining between them. Germline-derived CDR1 and CDR2 are SGDLS and YYNGEE. The CDR3 is 14 amino acids. The CDR3 DNA sequence: TGTGCCAGCAGCGTAGTTGGGCAGATAGATACGCAGTATTTT. It is translated as CASSVVGQIDTQYF.

The V gene is TRBV30, the J gene TRBJ2-2; D is unresolved. With 3 bases removed from V and 4 bases from J, the gap between germline ends came to 18 bases. CDR1 and CDR2 from the germline V gene are GTSNPN and SVGIG (reference sequence). The CDR3 is made up of 16 amino acids. The CDR3 spells CAWRSYAFSGTGELFF. CDR3 sequence (DNA): TGTGCCTGGAGATCCTACGCATTCTCCGGCACCGGGGAGCTGTTTTTT.

The chain uses TRBV5-5 and TRBJ2-7, with 8 positions matching TRBD1. J was trimmed by 5 bases and V by 4 bases; bases with no gene match: 5. The CDR3 is made up of 13 amino acids. Germline V gene data show CDR1 as SGHKS and CDR2 as YYEKEE (reference sequence). The CDR3 loop is CASSLDRGHEQYF. The CDR3 DNA reads TGTGCCAGCAGCCTCGACAGGGGCCACGAGCAGTACTTC.

The V gene is TRBV7-3, the J gene TRBJ2-2; the D is unclear. Per the germline V gene, CDR1 is SGHTA and CDR2 is FQGTGA. V lost 0 bases to trimming and J lost 1 base, with 6 bases between them. CDR3 length equals 15 residues. This CDR3 is CASSLTYGNTGELFF. CDR3 DNA sequence: TGTGCCAGCAGCTTAACGTACGGGAACACCGGGGAGCTGTTTTTT. Based on the CDR3 plus reference TRBV7-3 and TRBJ2-2, the full variable domain is GAGVSQTPSNKVTEKGKYVELRCDPISGHTALYWYRQSLGQGPEFLIYFQGTGAADDSGLPNDRFFAVRPEGSVSTLKIQRTERGDSAVYLCASSLTYGNTGELFFGEGSRLTVL.

This clone was counted between two and nine times. This chain links TRBV7-6 with TRBJ2-7, with D tentatively TRBD1 (7 bases). V was pared by 3 bases and J by 6 bases, with 24 bases between. The CDR3 sequence is 17 residues long. Germline CDR1 is SGHVS and CDR2 is FNYEAQ. DNA of the CDR3: TGTGCCAGCAGCTTGAGAGGGGGCGAAGCGGAGGGTAGCGAGCAGTACTTC. As protein: CASSLRGGEAEGSEQYF. Drawing the rest from reference TRBV7-6 and TRBJ2-7, the complete variable domain is GAGVSQSPRYKVTKRGQDVALRCDPISGHVSLYWYRQALGQGPEFLTYFNYEAQQDKSGLPNDRFSAERPEGSISTLTIQRTEQRDSAMYRCASSLRGGEAEGSEQYFGPGTRLTVT.

The chain has TRBV5-6 and TRBJ2-7, with TRBD1 matching over 7 bases. The CDR3 is made up of 14 amino acids. With V trimmed by 3 bases and J by 7 bases, 10 bases remained unmatched. The germline V gene encodes CDR1 SGHDT and CDR2 YYEEEE. CDR3 sequence: CASSSGPGQFEQYF. The CDR3 nucleotides are TGTGCCAGCAGCTCGGGACCGGGACAGTTTGAGCAGTACTTC.

V and J are TRBV5-1 and TRBJ2-7, with D possibly being TRBD1 (6 bases). CDR1 is SGHRS, CDR2 YFSETQ, per germline. V dropped 0 bases and J dropped 5 bases, with 6 bases sitting between them. The CDR3 is 12 residues long. The CDR3 DNA sequence: TGCGCCAGCAGCTTGGAGGGGGACGAGCAGTACTTC. Residues: CASSLEGDEQYF.

This clone came up a few times. The chain carries TRBV29-1 and TRBJ2-2; 12 nucleotides align to TRBD2. V was clipped by 6 bases and J by 1 base; unmatched bases: 9. This CDR3 has 17 residues. The germline V gene has CDR1 SQVTM and CDR2 ANQGSEA. The CDR3 is CSVTGLAGYLNTGELFF. The DNA of the CDR3 is TGCAGCGTCACAGGACTAGCGGGATATCTGAACACCGGGGAGCTGTTTTTT.

Here the CDR3 reads CASSLSPRGGGYTF. The CDR3 bases are TGTGCCAGCAGTTTATCCCCCCGGGGAGGCGGCTACACCTTC. The chain uses TRBV28 and TRBJ1-2; D remains unclear. The CDR3 has 14 residues. Per the germline V gene, CDR1 is MDHEN and CDR2 is SYDVKM. V was pared by 1 base and J by 8 bases, with 14 bases between.

The chain employs TRBV7-2 and TRBJ2-7, with 9 bases lining up with TRBD2. The CDR3 length is 15 residues. V shed 2 bases, J shed 7 bases, and the junction held 9 bases outside the gene matches. Germline loops: CDR1 SGHTA, CDR2 FQGNSA. CDR3 loop: CASSLRLAGSGEQYF. For the CDR3, the DNA is TGTGCCAGCAGCTTAAGGCTAGCGGGATCAGGGGAGCAGTACTTC.

This sequence joins TRBV6-4 and TRBJ2-3; 9 nucleotides align to TRBD2. Germline CDR1 is MRHNA and CDR2 is SNTAGT. The CDR3 runs 14 residues. V lost 10 bases, J lost 4 bases, and 9 bases stayed unmatched. CDR3 sequence reads: CATSGSGRSDTQYF. CDR3 sequence (DNA): TGTGCCACCTCCGGTAGCGGGAGATCAGATACGCAGTATTTT.

V is TRBV7-9 and J is TRBJ1-6; D is ambiguous. CDR3 size: 12 residues. The V end lost 3 bases, the J end lost 8 bases, and 5 bases lay between the germline ends. In germline, CDR1 is SEHNR, CDR2 FQNEAQ (reference sequence). The CDR3, as DNA: TGTGCCAGCAGCTTTTGGGATTCACCCCTCCACTTT. This encodes CASSFWDSPLHF.

This clone came up once. The gene calls are TRBV4-1 and TRBJ2-3; D ambiguous. The CDR3 is 15 residues long. V dropped 0 bases and J dropped 4 bases, with 11 bases sitting between them. CDR1 MGHRA and CDR2 YSYEKL come from the germline V gene. The CDR3, as DNA: TGCGCCAGCAGCCAAGATACCCTGGGGTCAGATACGCAGTATTTT. Its translation: CASSQDTLGSDTQYF.